This paragraph reports one T cell receptor (beta chain). Authors' analysis steps: Estimates of nucleated cell counts were drawn from the amplification of reference gene primers. Using immunoSEQ multiplex PCR, the repertoire was profiled, and TCRdb retains in-frame clones only, with some absent. D and trimming come from the DNA, and the V and J calls and clone size come from that table. The profile shows roughly 180,000 clones, around 89% of them singletons. CDR3 length: 13 residues. CDR1 and CDR2 (germline): SEHNR, FQNEAQ (reference sequence). V dropped 5 bases and J dropped 6 bases, with 14 bases sitting between them. This record belongs to a study of blood T cell repertoires in COVID-19. Looking at the study overall: Samples of COVID-19 (acute and convalescent) were obtained from the United States, Italy and Spain. T cells, B-cell-depleted T cells, or PBMCs supplied cDNA or gDNA.

The V and J genes are TRBV7-9 and TRBJ2-7; D possibly corresponds to TRBD1 (6 bases). This clonotype was obtained from a woman aged 25 to 45 with acute or convalescent COVID-19. Sequencing was carried out using peripheral blood. The CDR3 nucleotides read TGTGCCAGCAGCCTGATACAGGGCGGCGAGCAGTACTTC. Its translation is CASSLIQGGEQYF.